This T cell receptor (beta chain) was retrieved from a study of identical twins. TCRdb re-called the 5' RACE reads with MiXCR, one entry per CDR3 protein. The sample consists of 500,000 to 600,000 distinct CDR3 sequences, approximately 22% of them appearing once. The J segment lost 8 bases and the V segment lost 1 base, leaving 9 bases of the junction unmatched. This CDR3 contains 14 residues. The germline V gene encodes CDR1 DFQATT and CDR2 SNEGSKA (reference sequence). These data were also reused for a study on T cells expressing NK-cell markers.

The sequenced material came from CD4+ T cells sorted from blood. The rearrangement uses TRBV20-1 and TRBJ2-3; 7 bases line up with TRBD2. The receptor was isolated from a woman between 18 and 29 years old in good health. CDR3: CSARVTSVQGTQYF. CDR3 sequence (DNA): TGCAGTGCTAGAGTAACTAGCGTGCAGGGTACGCAGTATTTT.